This T cell receptor (beta chain) stems from a study of blood T cells in healthy people across ages. Using a J-beta primer mix together with a sample-barcoded 5' primer, a second PCR was run for 7 to 11 cycles. Each TCR beta cDNA got a 12-nucleotide random molecular identifier. TCRdb re-analysed the 5' RACE reads in MiXCR, keeping a single row per CDR3 protein. The sample lists approximately 900,000 distinct CDR3 sequences; around 46% were seen once. CDR1 and CDR2 from the germline V gene are MDHEN and SYDVKM. The CDR3 length is 15 residues. J lost 1 base, V lost 7 bases, and 6 bases had no gene match.

The V and J genes are TRBV28 and TRBJ2-7; 11 nucleotides match TRBD2. The clonotype originates from a man aged 30 to 39 in good health. The specimen was blood. The CDR3 nucleotides read TGTGCCAGCACCTCTGGGACTAGCGGTTCCTACGAGCAGTACTTC. Residues: CASTSGTSGSYEQYF.